This T cell receptor (beta chain) stems from a study of CD8 T cells in ankylosing spondylitis. Notes on the study in general: Reported data indicate significant enrichment of disease-linked clones within matched ankylosing spondylitis synovial fluid. Relatively scarce in peripheral blood, disease-linked clones were CD8+. Several highly homologous variants made up a TCR beta motif, and this motif appeared characteristic of ankylosing spondylitis blood. Some of these motif variants have turned up before, in reports on reactive arthritis synovial fluid and blood.

As to this clonotype: The antigen is not known.

Quantitative 5'-RACE with molecular barcodes generated TCR beta libraries. TCRdb reprocessed the 5' RACE reads with MiXCR, giving one entry per CDR3 protein. The sample has about 400,000 distinct CDR3 sequences; approximately 20% are singletons. The receptor was isolated from a male donor with ankylosing spondylitis. Material for sequencing was blood, either unsorted or a sorted T cell fraction (not recorded which).

CDR3: CASSLARENGYTF. CDR3 DNA: TGCGCCAGCAGCTTGGCCCGGGAGAATGGCTACACCTTC. This chain connects TRBV5-1 to TRBJ1-2; D is uncertain. Germline assignment: CDR1 SGHRS and CDR2 YFSETQ. This CDR3 has 13 residues. The germline V and J ends were trimmed by 0 bases and 6 bases, with 9 bases remaining between them.